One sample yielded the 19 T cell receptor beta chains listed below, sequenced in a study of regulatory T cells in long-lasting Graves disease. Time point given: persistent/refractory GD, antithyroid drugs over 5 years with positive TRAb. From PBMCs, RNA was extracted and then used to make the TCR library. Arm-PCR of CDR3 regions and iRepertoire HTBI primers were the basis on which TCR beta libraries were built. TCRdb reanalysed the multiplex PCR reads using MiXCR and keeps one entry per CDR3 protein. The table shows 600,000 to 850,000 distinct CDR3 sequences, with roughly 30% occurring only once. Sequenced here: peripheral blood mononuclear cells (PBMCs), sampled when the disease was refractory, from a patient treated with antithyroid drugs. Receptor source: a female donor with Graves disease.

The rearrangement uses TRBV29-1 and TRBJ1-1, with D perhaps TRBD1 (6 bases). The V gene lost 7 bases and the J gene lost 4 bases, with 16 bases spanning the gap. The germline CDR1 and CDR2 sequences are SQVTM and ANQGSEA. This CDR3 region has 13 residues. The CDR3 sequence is CSASDRVSTEAFF. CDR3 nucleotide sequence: TGCAGCGCTTCGGACAGAGTCAGCACTGAAGCTTTCTTT.

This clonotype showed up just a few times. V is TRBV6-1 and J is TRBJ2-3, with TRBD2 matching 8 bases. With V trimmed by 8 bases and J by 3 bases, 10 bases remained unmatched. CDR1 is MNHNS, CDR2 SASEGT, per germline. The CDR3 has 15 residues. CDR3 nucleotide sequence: TGTGCCAGCGCCCTTTCCCCGGGAGGGACAGATACGCAGTATTTT. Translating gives CASALSPGGTDTQYF.

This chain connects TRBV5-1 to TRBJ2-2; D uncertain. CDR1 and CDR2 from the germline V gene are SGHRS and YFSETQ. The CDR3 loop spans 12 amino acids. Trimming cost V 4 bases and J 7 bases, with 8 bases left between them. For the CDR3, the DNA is TGCGCCAGCAGCCATTCGCGCGGGGAGCTGTTTTTT. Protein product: CASSHSRGELFF.

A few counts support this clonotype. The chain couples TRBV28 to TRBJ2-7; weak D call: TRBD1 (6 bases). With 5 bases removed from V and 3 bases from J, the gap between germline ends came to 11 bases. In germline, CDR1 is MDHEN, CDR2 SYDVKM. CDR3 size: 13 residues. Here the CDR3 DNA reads TGTGCCAGCAGTATGACAGGAGTCTACGAGCAGTACTTC. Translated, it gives CASSMTGVYEQYF.

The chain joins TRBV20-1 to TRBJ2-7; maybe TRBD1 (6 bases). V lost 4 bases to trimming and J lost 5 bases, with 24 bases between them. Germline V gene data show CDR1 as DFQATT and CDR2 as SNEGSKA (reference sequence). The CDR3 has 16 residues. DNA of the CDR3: TGCAGTGCTATCCCCCGGGACAAGGGCAGGCTTCACGAGCAGTACTTC. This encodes CSAIPRDKGRLHEQYF.

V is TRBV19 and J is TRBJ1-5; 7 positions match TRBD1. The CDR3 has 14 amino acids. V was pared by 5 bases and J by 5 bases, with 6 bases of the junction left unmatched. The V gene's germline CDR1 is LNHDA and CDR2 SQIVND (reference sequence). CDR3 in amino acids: CASSAVGTDQPQHF. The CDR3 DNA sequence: TGTGCCAGTAGTGCGGTCGGGACAGATCAGCCCCAGCATTTT. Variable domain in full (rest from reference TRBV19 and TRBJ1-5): DGGITQSPKYLFRKEGQNVTLSCEQNLNHDAMYWYRQDPGQGLRLIYYSQIVNDFQKGDIAEGYSVSREKKESFPLTVTSAQKNPTAFYLCASSAVGTDQPQHFGDGTRLSIL.

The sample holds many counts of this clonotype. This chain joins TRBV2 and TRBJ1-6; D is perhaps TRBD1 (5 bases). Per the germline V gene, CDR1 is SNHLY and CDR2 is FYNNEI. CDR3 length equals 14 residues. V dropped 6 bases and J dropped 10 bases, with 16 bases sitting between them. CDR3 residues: CASSSGNPGSPLHF. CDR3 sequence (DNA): TGTGCCAGCAGCTCCGGGAACCCAGGGTCACCCCTCCACTTT.

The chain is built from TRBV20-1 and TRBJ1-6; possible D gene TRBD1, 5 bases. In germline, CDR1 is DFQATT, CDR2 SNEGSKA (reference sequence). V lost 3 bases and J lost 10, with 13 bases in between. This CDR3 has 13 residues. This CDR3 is CSASPVGGSPLHF. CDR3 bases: TGCAGTGCTAGCCCTGTGGGGGGATCACCCCTCCACTTT.

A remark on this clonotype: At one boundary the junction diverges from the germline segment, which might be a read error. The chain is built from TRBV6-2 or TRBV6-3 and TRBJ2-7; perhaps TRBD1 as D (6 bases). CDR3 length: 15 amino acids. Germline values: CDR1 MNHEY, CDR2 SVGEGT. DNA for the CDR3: TGTGCCATTGCGAACCCCCGGGACAAAGCCTACGAGCAGCACTTC. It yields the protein CAIANPRDKAYEQHF.

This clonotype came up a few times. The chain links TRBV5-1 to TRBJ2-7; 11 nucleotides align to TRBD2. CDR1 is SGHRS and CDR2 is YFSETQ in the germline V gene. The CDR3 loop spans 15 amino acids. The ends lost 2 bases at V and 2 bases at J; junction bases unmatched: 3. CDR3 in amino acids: CASSFSGRAPYEQYF. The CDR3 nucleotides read TGCGCCAGCAGCTTTAGCGGGAGGGCGCCCTACGAGCAGTACTTC.

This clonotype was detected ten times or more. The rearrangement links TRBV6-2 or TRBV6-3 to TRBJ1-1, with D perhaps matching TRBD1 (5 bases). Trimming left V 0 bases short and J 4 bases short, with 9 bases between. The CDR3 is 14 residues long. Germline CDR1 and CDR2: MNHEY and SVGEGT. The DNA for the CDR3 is TGTGCCAGCAGTTACTCGCGGGGGAGCACTGAAGCTTTCTTT. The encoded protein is CASSYSRGSTEAFF.

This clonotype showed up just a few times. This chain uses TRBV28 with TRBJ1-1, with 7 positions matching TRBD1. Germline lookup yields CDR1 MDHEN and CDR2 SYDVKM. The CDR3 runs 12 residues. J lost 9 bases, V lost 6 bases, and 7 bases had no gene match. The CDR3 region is CASRSGTAKAFF. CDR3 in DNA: TGTGCCAGCAGATCCGGGACAGCCAAAGCTTTCTTT.

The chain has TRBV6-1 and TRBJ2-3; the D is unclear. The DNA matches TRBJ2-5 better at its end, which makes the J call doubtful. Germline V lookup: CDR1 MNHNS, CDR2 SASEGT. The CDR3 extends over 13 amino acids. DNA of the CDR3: TGTGCCAGCAGTGAATCCCAGTTCGAGACCCAGTACTTC. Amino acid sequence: CASSESQFETQYF.

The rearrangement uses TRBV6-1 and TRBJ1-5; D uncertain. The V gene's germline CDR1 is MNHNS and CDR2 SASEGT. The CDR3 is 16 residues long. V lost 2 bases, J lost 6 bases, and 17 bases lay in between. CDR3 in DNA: TGTGCCAGCAGTGAATCTGGCTGGGTACTGGGTCAGCCCCAGCATTTT. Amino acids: CASSESGWVLGQPQHF.

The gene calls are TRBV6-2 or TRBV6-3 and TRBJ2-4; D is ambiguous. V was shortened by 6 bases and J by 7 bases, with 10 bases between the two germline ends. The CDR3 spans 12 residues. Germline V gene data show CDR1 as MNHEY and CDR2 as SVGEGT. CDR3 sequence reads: CASSPARNIQYF. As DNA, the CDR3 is TGTGCCAGCAGCCCCGCTAGGAACATTCAGTACTTC.

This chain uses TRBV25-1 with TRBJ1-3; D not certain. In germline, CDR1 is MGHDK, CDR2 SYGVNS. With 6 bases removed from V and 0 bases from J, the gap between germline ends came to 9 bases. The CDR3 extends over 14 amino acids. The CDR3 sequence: CASSEGYSGNTIYF. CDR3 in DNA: TGTGCCAGCAGCGAAGGATACTCTGGAAACACCATATATTTT.

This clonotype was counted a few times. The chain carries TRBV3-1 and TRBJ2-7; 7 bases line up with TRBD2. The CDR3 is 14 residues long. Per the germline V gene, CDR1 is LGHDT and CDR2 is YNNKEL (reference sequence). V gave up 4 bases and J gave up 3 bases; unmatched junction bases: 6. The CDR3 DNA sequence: TGTGCCAGCAGCCCCCTTCGCGGGAGCTACGAGCAGTACTTC. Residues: CASSPLRGSYEQYF.

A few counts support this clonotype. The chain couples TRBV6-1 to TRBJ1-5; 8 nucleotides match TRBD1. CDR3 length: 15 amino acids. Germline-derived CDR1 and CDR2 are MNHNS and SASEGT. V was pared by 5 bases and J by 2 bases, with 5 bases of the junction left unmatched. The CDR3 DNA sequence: TGTGCCAGCAGTATGGGGACAGGACGCAATCAGCCCCAGCATTTT. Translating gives CASSMGTGRNQPQHF.

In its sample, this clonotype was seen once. The CDR3 nucleotides read TGTGCCAGCAGCGTTGCTAGCGGGAGAATGGATGAGCAGTTCTTC. Encoded protein: CASSVASGRMDEQFF. V usage is TRBV9 and J usage is TRBJ2-1, with TRBD2 matching over 10 bases. This CDR3 spans 15 amino acids. Germline V gives CDR1 SGDLS, CDR2 YYNGEE. Unmatched junction bases numbered 7, after V lost 2 bases and J lost 8 bases.